The next 24 T cell receptor beta chains were all read from a single sample in a study of metastatic and nonmetastatic thyroid tumors. TCRdb re-called clones via MiXCR from the PCR reads. Here the sample spans some 25,000 clones, around 20% being singletons. Until they underwent thyroid surgery, no patient had received any treatment. Sequenced input: blood. These receptors were collected from a female donor with papillary thyroid cancer or a benign thyroid nodule (not recorded which). Some clones in this sample may be carry-over from other donors' samples.

This clone was detected many times. The chain recombines TRBV7-3 with TRBJ1-6, with TRBD1 as a possible D gene (6 bases). The CDR3 spans 14 residues. The ends were cut back, 5 bases at V and 8 bases at J, with 13 bases in the middle. Germline CDR1 is SGHTA and CDR2 is FQGTGA. The CDR3 loop is CASSLLGGDSPLHF. As DNA, the CDR3 is TGTGCCAGCAGCCTTCTAGGGGGAGATTCACCCCTCCACTTT.

This clone occurred a few times. The chain employs TRBV5-1 and TRBJ1-1, with TRBD1 matching 7 bases. Germline trimming cut 0 bases from V and 1 base from J; bases unmatched to any gene: 3. This CDR3 has 15 residues. CDR1 and CDR2 (germline): SGHRS, YFSETQ. CDR3 region: CASSLGQGSNTEAFF. CDR3 bases: TGCGCCAGCAGCTTGGGACAGGGCTCGAACACTGAAGCTTTCTTT.

A note on this clone: Germline is not matched at one junction end, which may reflect a read error. CDR3 nucleotides: TGTGCCAGCATCCCCTCGAGGAACACTGATGCTTTCTTT. This encodes CASIPSRNTDAFF. The chain is built from TRBV3-1 and TRBJ1-1; unclear D gene. Germline V gene data show CDR1 as LGHDT and CDR2 as YNNKEL (reference sequence). The CDR3 covers 13 residues.

This chain connects TRBV30 to TRBJ2-3, with TRBD2 matching 7 bases. This CDR3 region has 16 residues. Per germline, CDR1 GTSNPN and CDR2 SVGIG (reference sequence). The V gene end was trimmed by 0 bases and the J gene end by 4 bases; junction bases not matched to a gene: 10. The CDR3 nucleotides are TGTGCCTGGAGTGTACAAGCAGCGGGATACTCAGATACGCAGTATTTT. It is translated as CAWSVQAAGYSDTQYF.

At least ten counts were recorded for this clone. The chain links TRBV6-2 or TRBV6-3 to TRBJ2-5; D gene unclear. From germline, CDR1 is MNHEY and CDR2 SVGEGT. This CDR3 is built from 15 residues. V lost 6 bases and J 1 base, leaving 15 bases between the germline ends. The CDR3 sequence is CASRPRLSPQETQYF. The CDR3 DNA is TGTGCCAGCAGACCCCGACTGAGCCCCCAAGAGACCCAGTACTTC.

This clone is medium-sized (0.01 to 0.1%). The junction differs from germline at one of its ends, possibly a read error. The chain combines TRBV12-3 or TRBV12-4 with TRBJ2-3, with a weak D call TRBD2 (5 bases). This CDR3 has 14 residues. CDR3: CASSLAPSTDTQYF. The CDR3 nucleotides read TGTGCCAGCAGTCTAGCACCTAGCACAGATACGCAGTATTTT.

The sample holds many counts of this clone. The V call is TRBV12-3 or TRBV12-4, the J call TRBJ2-5, with unresolved D. The germline V and J ends were trimmed by 6 bases and 3 bases, with 11 bases remaining between them. This CDR3 is built from 13 residues. CDR3 sequence reads: CASSLTVKETQYF. The CDR3, as DNA: TGTGCCAGCAGCCTTACCGTGAAAGAGACCCAGTACTTC.

This clone showed up many times. Since a much larger clone is just one base distant, this may be a read error. The sample carries other DNA sequences with the same CDR3. The chain recombines TRBV19 with TRBJ2-7; no clear D gene. Germline values: CDR1 LNHDA, CDR2 SQIVND (reference sequence). Trimming removed 5 bases from V and 2 bases from J, with 13 bases in between. This CDR3 contains 14 residues. In nucleotides, the CDR3 is TGTGCCAGTAGTTATGGATGGCCTGCCTACGAGCAGTACTTC. It is translated as CASSYGWPAYEQYF.

The sample holds many counts of this clone. The genes are TRBV24-1 and TRBJ2-1; 10 positions agree with TRBD2. The CDR3 consists of 17 residues. Trimming removed 4 bases from V and 1 base from J; junction bases left unmatched: 6. Germline V gene data show CDR1 as KGHDR and CDR2 as SFDVKD. CDR3 bases: TGTGCCACCAGTGACTCACTAGCGGGAACGTCCTACAATGAGCAGTTCTTC. Translated: CATSDSLAGTSYNEQFF.

This clone was recorded at least ten times. CDR3 nucleotide sequence: TGCGCCAGCAGCCACCAGAAGAGTGCGAGCGGGACAGGGGCAAACACCATATATTTT. Translated, it gives CASSHQKSASGTGANTIYF. V is TRBV4-1 and J is TRBJ1-3, with 10 nucleotides matching TRBD1. The ends lost 3 bases at V and 6 bases at J; junction bases unmatched: 17. The CDR3 consists of 19 residues. Per the germline V gene, CDR1 is MGHRA and CDR2 is YSYEKL.

This clone was observed at least ten times. The J gene is TRBJ1-1, the V gene TRBV20-1; a possible D gene is TRBD1 (5 bases). Trimming took 6 bases from V and 1 from J, leaving 12 bases between them. CDR1 and CDR2 (germline): DFQATT, SNEGSKA (reference sequence). This CDR3 is 13 amino acids long. The DNA of the CDR3 is TGCAGTGCCCCGCCAGGGACGAACACTGAAGCTTTCTTT. This codes for CSAPPGTNTEAFF.

Comments on this clone: This clone may be a read error of a much larger clone one base away. The same CDR3 can be traced to other DNA sequences in this sample. The chain couples TRBV10-3 to TRBJ2-4; 8 positions match TRBD2. Trimming took 0 bases from V and 5 from J; bases not matched to a gene: 6. From germline, CDR1 is ENHRY and CDR2 SYGVKD. The CDR3 runs 16 residues. The chain's CDR3 is CAISESPAGDQNIQYF. The DNA of the CDR3 is TGTGCCATCAGTGAGTCCCCAGCGGGAGACCAAAACATTCAGTACTTC.

The genes are TRBV4-1 and TRBJ1-6; 7 nucleotides align to TRBD1. Germline CDR1 MGHRA, CDR2 YSYEKL. V shed 2 bases, J shed 0 bases, and the junction held 7 bases outside the gene matches. This CDR3 contains 18 residues. The CDR3 DNA is TGCGCCAGCAGCCAAAAGACAGGGCCAAGCTCCTATAATTCACCCCTCCACTTT. Amino acids: CASSQKTGPSSYNSPLHF.

This clone is labeled medium-sized. The genes are TRBV6-1 and TRBJ2-1, with D possibly called TRBD1 or TRBD2 (6 bases each). V was pared by 2 bases and J by 6 bases, with 14 bases between. The CDR3 sequence is 15 residues long. Germline V lookup: CDR1 MNHNS, CDR2 SASEGT. The chain's CDR3 is CASSENEGGSNEQFF. DNA of the CDR3: TGTGCCAGCAGTGAAAATGAGGGGGGATCCAATGAGCAGTTCTTC.

This clone was seen more than once but under ten times. Its ends do not fully match the called genes, so a read error is possible. V is TRBV6-4 and J is TRBJ1-2, with a tentative D call TRBD1 (6 bases). Germline V gene sequence: CDR1 MRHNA, CDR2 SNTAGT. There are 15 residues in the CDR3. The CDR3: CASSAGGAANYCYTF. The DNA of the CDR3 is TGTGCCAGTAGTGCGGGGGGGGCCGCTAACTATTGCTACACCTTC.

This clone was detected once. The chain is built from TRBV30 and TRBJ2-5; a possible D gene is TRBD2 (6 bases). Trimming pared 5 bases from V and 5 bases from J, leaving 9 bases between. Germline assignment: CDR1 GTSNPN and CDR2 SVGIG (reference sequence). This CDR3 region has 11 residues. This chain's CDR3 is CAWGGVETQYF. As DNA, the CDR3 is TGTGCCTGGGGAGGGGTCGAGACCCAGTACTTC.

This clone was seen ten or more times. This sequence joins TRBV9 and TRBJ2-3; 8 bases fit TRBD1. V was pared by 0 bases and J by 8 bases, with 8 bases of the junction left unmatched. Germline V gene lookup returns CDR1 SGDLS and CDR2 YYNGEE. The CDR3 contains 15 residues. The CDR3 nucleotides read TGTGCCAGCAGCGTAGGCCAGGGGGCGTCGGGTACGCAGTATTTT. This gives the protein CASSVGQGASGTQYF.

This clone was counted only a few times. The chain links TRBV19 to TRBJ2-2; D is tentatively TRBD1 or TRBD2 (5 bases each). Looked up from germline, CDR1 is LNHDA and CDR2 is SQIVND (reference sequence). CDR3 length: 15 residues. The ends were cut back, 6 bases at V and 3 bases at J, with 14 bases in the middle. The CDR3: CASRQRDGYTGELFF. CDR3 nucleotide sequence: TGTGCCAGTAGGCAAAGGGACGGCTACACCGGGGAGCTGTTTTTT. The variable domain in full, completed from reference TRBV19 and TRBJ2-2, reads DGGITQSPKYLFRKEGQNVTLSCEQNLNHDAMYWYRQDPGQGLRLIYYSQIVNDFQKGDIAEGYSVSREKKESFPLTVTSAQKNPTAFYLCASRQRDGYTGELFFGEGSRLTVL.

This clone was seen at least ten times. The genes are TRBV5-5 and TRBJ1-2; 7 positions agree with TRBD1. Germline loops: CDR1 SGHKS, CDR2 YYEKEE (reference sequence). The V gene end was trimmed by 0 bases and the J gene end by 8 bases; junction bases not matched to a gene: 13. This CDR3 contains 16 residues. CDR3 sequence reads: CASSLEGAPTPGGYTF. The CDR3 coding sequence is TGTGCCAGCAGCTTGGAGGGGGCACCTACGCCTGGGGGCTACACCTTC.

A remark on this clone: The junction shows a germline mismatch at one end, possibly a read error. CDR3 in amino acids: CASSVQDTQPQHF. The CDR3 nucleotides are TGTGCCAGCAGTGTACAGGATACTCAGCCACAGCATTTT. This rearrangement joins TRBV6-1 to TRBJ1-5, with D tentatively TRBD1 (5 bases). Germline V gene sequence: CDR1 MNHNS, CDR2 SASEGT. There are 13 residues in the CDR3.

In this sample, this clone turned up a few times. The gene calls are TRBV6-1 and TRBJ2-1; 7 bases line up with TRBD1. The CDR3 contains 12 residues. V lost 7 bases and J lost 10; bases outside the gene matches: 7. Germline V gene data show CDR1 as MNHNS and CDR2 as SASEGT. The CDR3 DNA reads as TGTGCCAGCAAGGGACAGTGGGAAGAGCAGTTCTTC. Its translation: CASKGQWEEQFF.

In its sample, this clone was seen many times. This chain joins TRBV20-1 and TRBJ2-1; D not resolved. The germline V gene has CDR1 DFQATT and CDR2 SNEGSKA (reference sequence). V lost 3 bases, J lost 2 bases, and 14 bases lay in between. The CDR3 runs to 15 residues. The CDR3 coding sequence is TGCAGTGCTAGGCCCCCTGGGCTTCCCTACAATGAGCAGTTCTTC. This codes for CSARPPGLPYNEQFF.

Many counts were recorded for this clone. This chain links TRBV9 with TRBJ2-1, with a weak D call TRBD2 (5 bases). This CDR3 region has 14 residues. CDR1 SGDLS and CDR2 YYNGEE come from the germline V gene. V was cut by 0 bases and J by 6 bases, with 10 bases left in between. The CDR3 reads CASSVDSSSNEQFF. The CDR3 nucleotides are TGTGCCAGCAGCGTAGACTCTAGCTCCAATGAGCAGTTCTTC.

With regard to this clone: An end of the junction does not agree with germline; a read error may underlie this. The chain uses TRBV10-2 and TRBJ2-7, with a tentative D call TRBD1 (6 bases). Germline CDR1 WSHSY, CDR2 SAAADI. The CDR3 sequence is 15 residues long. The CDR3 is CARSAGAPQSSKQYF. The DNA for the CDR3 is TGCGCCAGGAGTGCAGGGGCCCCGCAGTCTAGCAAGCAGTACTTC.